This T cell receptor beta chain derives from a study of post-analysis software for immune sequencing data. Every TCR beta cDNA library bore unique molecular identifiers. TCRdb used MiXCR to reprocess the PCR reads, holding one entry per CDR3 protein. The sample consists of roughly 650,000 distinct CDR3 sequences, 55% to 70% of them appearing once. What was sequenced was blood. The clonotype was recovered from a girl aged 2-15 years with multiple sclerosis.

DNA of the CDR3: TGTGCCAGCAGCTTAGGCGGGACACCTCGAGGAGGCTACACCTTC. It encodes CASSLGGTPRGGYTF. V and J are TRBV7-9 and TRBJ1-2; perhaps TRBD1 as D (6 bases). In germline, CDR1 is SEHNR, CDR2 FQNEAQ (reference sequence). This CDR3 region has 15 residues. Trimming stripped 1 base from V and 8 bases from J, with 17 bases between.